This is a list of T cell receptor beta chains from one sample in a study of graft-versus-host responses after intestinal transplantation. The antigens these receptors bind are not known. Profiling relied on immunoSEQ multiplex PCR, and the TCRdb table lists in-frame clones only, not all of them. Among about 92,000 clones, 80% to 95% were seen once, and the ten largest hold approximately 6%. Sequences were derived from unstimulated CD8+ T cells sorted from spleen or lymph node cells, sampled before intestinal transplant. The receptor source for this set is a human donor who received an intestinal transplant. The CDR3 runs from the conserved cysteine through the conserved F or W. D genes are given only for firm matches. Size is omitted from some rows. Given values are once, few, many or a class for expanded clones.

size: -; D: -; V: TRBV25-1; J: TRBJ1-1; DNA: TGTGCCAGCAGTGCGGGGGGCACTGAAGCTTTCTTT; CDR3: CASSAGGTEAFF
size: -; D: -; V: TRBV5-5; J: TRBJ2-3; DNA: TGTGCCAGCAGCTTGGCTCTCGGGACAACAGATACGCAGTATTTT; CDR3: CASSLALGTTDTQYF
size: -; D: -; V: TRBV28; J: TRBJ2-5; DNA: TGTGCCAGCAGTTTTGGAGCGTACTGGCCTGAAGAGACCCAGTACTTC; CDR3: CASSFGAYWPEETQYF
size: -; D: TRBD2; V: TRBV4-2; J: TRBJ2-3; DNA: TGTGCCAGCAGCCAAGACCCCGTGGGACTAGCGGCAGATACGCAGTATTTT; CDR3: CASSQDPVGLAADTQYF
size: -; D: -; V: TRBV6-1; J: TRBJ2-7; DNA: TGTGCCACCCAGCCGCGAGAGGTGTCGTACGAGCAGTACTTC; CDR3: CATQPREVSYEQYF
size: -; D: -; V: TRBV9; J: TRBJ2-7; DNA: TGTGCCAGCAGCGTCCAGGGGCAACCCTACGAGCAGTACTTC; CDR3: CASSVQGQPYEQYF
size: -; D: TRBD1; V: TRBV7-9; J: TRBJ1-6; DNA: TGTGCCAGCAGCTGGGACAGGAGGGAGTGGAATTCACCCCTCCACTTT; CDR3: CASSWDRREWNSPLHF
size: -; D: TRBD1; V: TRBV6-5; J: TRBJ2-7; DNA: TGTGCCAGCCGGGACAGGGCCTACGAGCAGTACTTC; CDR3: CASRDRAYEQYF
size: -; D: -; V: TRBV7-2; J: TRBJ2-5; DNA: TGTGCCAGCAGCATAGAGACCCAGTACTTC; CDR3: CASSIETQYF
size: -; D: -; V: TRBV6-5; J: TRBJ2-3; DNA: TGTGCCAGCAGTTCCAGCCACTATACGCAGTATTTT; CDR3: CASSSSHYTQYF
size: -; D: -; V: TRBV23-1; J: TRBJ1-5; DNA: TGCGCCAGCAGTCAAGGGGGTACCGGGACATATAGCAATCAGCCCCAGCATTTT; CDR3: CASSQGGTGTYSNQPQHF
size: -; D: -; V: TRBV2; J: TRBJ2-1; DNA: TGTGCCAGCAGTGCGGCTTTACTGCGGGTGGACAATGAGCAGTTCTTC; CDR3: CASSAALLRVDNEQFF
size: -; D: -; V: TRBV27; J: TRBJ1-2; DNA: TGTGCCAGCAGTTTATCTGGGGGCAACTATGGCTACACCTTC; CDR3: CASSLSGGNYGYTF
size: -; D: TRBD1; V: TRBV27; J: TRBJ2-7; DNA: TGTGCCAGCAGTTTCCAGGGGGCTTGGTACGAGCAGTACTTC; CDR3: CASSFQGAWYEQYF
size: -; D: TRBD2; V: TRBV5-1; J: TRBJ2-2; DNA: TGCGCCAGCACCCTTAGCGGGGGGGCCGGGGAGCTGTTTTTT; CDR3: CASTLSGGAGELFF
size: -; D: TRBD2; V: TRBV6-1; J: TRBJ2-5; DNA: TGTGCCAGCAGCCAACTAGCGGAGGTTCCACCGACCCAGTACTTC; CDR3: CASSQLAEVPPTQYF
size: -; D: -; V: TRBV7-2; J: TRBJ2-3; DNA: TGTGCCAGCAGCTCTAAGACGCAGGGCACAGATACGCAGTATTTT; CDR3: CASSSKTQGTDTQYF
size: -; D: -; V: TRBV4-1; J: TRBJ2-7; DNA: TGCGCCAGCAGCCAAGGGTATTACAGCTACGAGCAGTACTTC; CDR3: CASSQGYYSYEQYF
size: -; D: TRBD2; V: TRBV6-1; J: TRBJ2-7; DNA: TGTGCCAGCAGTGAAGCGTGGGGGTGGCCTGACGGGAGGGTACCCTACGAGCAGTACTTC; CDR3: CASSEAWGWPDGRVPYEQYF
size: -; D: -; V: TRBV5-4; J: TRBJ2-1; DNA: TGTGCCAGCAGCTTGGAGCAGGGCCCGGGGGAGTCCTACAATGAGCAGTTCTTC; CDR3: CASSLEQGPGESYNEQFF
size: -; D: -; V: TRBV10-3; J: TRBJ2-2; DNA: TGTGCCATCAGTGAAGTGGGGGCCGGCACCGGGGAGCTGTTTTTT; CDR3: CAISEVGAGTGELFF
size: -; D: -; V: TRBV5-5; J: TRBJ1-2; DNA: TGTGCCAGCAGCTTACCGGGTGCCTTCTATGGCTACACCTTC; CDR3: CASSLPGAFYGYTF
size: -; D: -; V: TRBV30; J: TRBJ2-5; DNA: TGTGCCTGGAGTGTCGGGGCTAGCATTATGGAGACCCAGTACTTC; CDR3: CAWSVGASIMETQYF
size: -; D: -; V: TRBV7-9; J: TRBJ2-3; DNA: TGTGCCAGCAGCTTAGTCGGCACAGATACGCAGTATTTT; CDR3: CASSLVGTDTQYF
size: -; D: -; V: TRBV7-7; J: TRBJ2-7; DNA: TGTGCCAGCAGCTTAGGAATGGGAGCACACTACGAGCAGTACTTC; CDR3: CASSLGMGAHYEQYF
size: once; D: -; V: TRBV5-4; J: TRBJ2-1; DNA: TGTGCCAGCAGCTTGCAAGGGAACGAGCAGTTCTTC; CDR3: CASSLQGNEQFF
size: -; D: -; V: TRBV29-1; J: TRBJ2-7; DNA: TGCAGCGTTGAAACTGGAATCTACGAGCAGTACTTC; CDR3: CSVETGIYEQYF
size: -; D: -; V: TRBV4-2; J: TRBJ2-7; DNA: TGTGCCAGCAGCCAAGAATGGGGAGGTGGGTACGAGCAGTACTTC; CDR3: CASSQEWGGGYEQYF
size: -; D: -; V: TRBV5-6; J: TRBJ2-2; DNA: TGTGCCAGCAGCTTTGGGTCAACGGCGAACACCGGGGAGCTGTTTTTT; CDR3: CASSFGSTANTGELFF
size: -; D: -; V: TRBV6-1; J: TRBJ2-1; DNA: TGTGCCAGCAGCATGGGCCTTAATGAGCAGTTCTTC; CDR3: CASSMGLNEQFF
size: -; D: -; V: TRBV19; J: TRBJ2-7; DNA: TGTGCCAGTAGTATGGGGCATTTAGGCGAGCAGTACTTC; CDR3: CASSMGHLGEQYF
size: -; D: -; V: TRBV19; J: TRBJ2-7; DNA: TGTGCCAGTTCAACGGGGACTTTCTACGAGCAGTACTTC; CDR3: CASSTGTFYEQYF
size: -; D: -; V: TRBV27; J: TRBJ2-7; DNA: TGTGCCAGCAGTTTTTTTGACAGCTCCTACGAGCAGTACTTC; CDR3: CASSFFDSSYEQYF
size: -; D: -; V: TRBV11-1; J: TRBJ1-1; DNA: TGTGCCAGCAGTTTCGTTCCCAGGTTGAACACTGAAGCTTTCTTT; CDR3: CASSFVPRLNTEAFF
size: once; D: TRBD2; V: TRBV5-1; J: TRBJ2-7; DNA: TGCGCCAGCAGCTTGGACGGGGCGGGAGTAGACGAGCAGTACTTC; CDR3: CASSLDGAGVDEQYF